The 30 T cell receptor beta chains given below trace back to one sample, sequenced in a study of beta chain features in type 1 diabetes. Sequenced material consisted of expressed TCRB transcripts (all of the isolated RNA was reverse transcribed). The repertoire was sequenced with immunoSEQ multiplex PCR; TCRdb's copy has only in-frame clones and lacks some. The sample records roughly 330,000 clones, approximately 10% being singletons. The specimen was naive CD4+ T cells from blood. The receptors were gathered from a woman aged 25 to 39 in good health.

The J gene is TRBJ2-3, the V gene TRBV7-9; 13 nucleotides align to TRBD2. The CDR3 is 16 amino acids. Germline V gene lookup returns CDR1 SEHNR and CDR2 FQNEAQ (reference sequence). V shed 5 bases, J shed 3 bases, and the junction held 5 bases outside the gene matches. Here the CDR3 DNA reads TGTGCCAGCAGCCCGGGACTAGCGGGACGTACAGATACGCAGTATTTT. Translated: CASSPGLAGRTDTQYF.

This chain connects TRBV5-1 to TRBJ1-4; 11 nucleotides agree with TRBD1. Germline loops: CDR1 SGHRS, CDR2 YFSETQ. V lost 4 bases to trimming and J lost 5 bases; unmatched junction nucleotides: 7. CDR3 length: 16 residues. The CDR3 DNA reads TGCGCCAGCAGCCCCCGGACAGGGGGCGCGAATGAAAAACTGTTTTTT. Amino acid sequence: CASSPRTGGANEKLFF.

The chain links TRBV29-1 to TRBJ2-7; 11 bases line up with TRBD2. With V trimmed by 8 bases and J by 1 base, 10 bases remained unmatched. Germline loops: CDR1 SQVTM, CDR2 ANQGSEA. The CDR3 contains 15 residues. As DNA, the CDR3 is TGCAGCACCAAGACCGGGACTAGCGGATCCTACGAGCAGTACTTC. This sequence encodes CSTKTGTSGSYEQYF.

The chain joins TRBV7-2 to TRBJ2-7; the D gene is possibly TRBD2 (6 bases). This CDR3 has 17 residues. Trimming cost V 2 bases and J 2 bases, with 19 bases left between them. Germline V lookup: CDR1 SGHTA, CDR2 FQGNSA. This CDR3 is CASSLFVGGTLTYEQYF. The CDR3 DNA reads as TGTGCCAGCAGCTTATTCGTTGGCGGGACCCTAACCTACGAGCAGTACTTC.

This clone occurred a few times. The chain employs TRBV5-1 and TRBJ2-3, with 8 bases matching TRBD1. Germline CDR1 is SGHRS and CDR2 is YFSETQ. This CDR3 is 14 amino acids long. V was clipped by 2 bases and J by 6 bases; unmatched bases: 5. The CDR3 DNA follows: TGCGCCAGCAGCTTCCGGACAGGGAGGGATACGCAGTATTTT. Amino acids: CASSFRTGRDTQYF.

This clone occurred a few times. The chain employs TRBV30 and TRBJ2-2; a weak D match, TRBD2 (5 bases). V was trimmed by 8 bases and J by 2 bases, leaving 9 bases between them. The CDR3 extends over 12 amino acids. CDR1 and CDR2 (germline): GTSNPN, SVGIG (reference sequence). The CDR3 region is CAQGRNTGELFF. The CDR3 DNA is TGTGCCCAAGGGAGAAACACCGGGGAGCTGTTTTTT.

The rearrangement uses TRBV5-1 and TRBJ2-5; TRBD1 matches 10 bases. Germline V gene lookup returns CDR1 SGHRS and CDR2 YFSETQ. V was clipped by 4 bases and J by 5 bases; unmatched bases: 8. CDR3 size: 15 residues. For the CDR3, the DNA is TGCGCCAGCAGCGTGGGACAGGGGCTTCGGGAGACCCAGTACTTC. Encoded protein: CASSVGQGLRETQYF.

This clone was counted only a few times. The chain links TRBV4-3 to TRBJ2-1; a possible D gene is TRBD2 (5 bases). The germline V and J ends were trimmed by 4 bases and 0 bases, with 7 bases remaining between them. This CDR3 spans 14 amino acids. CDR1 is LGHNA and CDR2 is YSLEER in the germline V gene. The CDR3 loop is CASSPRDSYNEQFF. The CDR3 nucleotides are TGCGCCAGCAGCCCCCGGGACTCCTACAATGAGCAGTTCTTC.

The rearrangement links TRBV10-3 to TRBJ2-5, with D perhaps TRBD2 (5 bases). Trimming removed 9 bases from V and 2 bases from J, with 22 bases in between. Per the germline V gene, CDR1 is ENHRY and CDR2 is SYGVKD. This CDR3 comprises 16 residues. The CDR3 reads CAISNPRAGEQETQYF. The CDR3 DNA follows: TGTGCCATTTCAAATCCAAGGGCCGGGGAACAAGAGACCCAGTACTTC.

Only a few counts were recorded for this clone. This sequence joins TRBV6-6 and TRBJ2-5; TRBD1 is a possible D gene (6 bases). Germline lookup yields CDR1 MNHNY and CDR2 SVGAGI (reference sequence). V was shortened by 0 bases and J by 5 bases, with 13 bases between the two germline ends. The CDR3 sequence is 15 residues long. This chain's CDR3 is CASSYSGQRSETQYF. The CDR3 region has the DNA TGTGCCAGCAGTTACTCGGGACAACGTTCCGAGACCCAGTACTTC.

This clone was detected a few times. The chain is built from TRBV28 and TRBJ1-2; 9 nucleotides line up with TRBD1. J lost 2 bases, V lost 2 bases, and 0 bases had no gene match. Germline assignment: CDR1 MDHEN and CDR2 SYDVKM. The CDR3 is made up of 14 amino acids. The CDR3: CASSLTGGNYGYTF. DNA for the CDR3: TGTGCCAGCAGTTTAACAGGGGGCAACTATGGCTACACCTTC.

The rearrangement uses TRBV28 and TRBJ2-3, with D possibly being TRBD2 (5 bases). Germline values: CDR1 MDHEN, CDR2 SYDVKM. V lost 6 bases and J 2 bases, leaving 12 bases between the germline ends. The CDR3 runs 14 residues. Written as DNA, the CDR3 is TGTGCCAGCAGGAATAGCGTAATCACAGATACGCAGTATTTT. Protein sequence: CASRNSVITDTQYF.

The chain uses TRBV19 and TRBJ1-5; TRBD1 aligns across 8 bases. This CDR3 comprises 13 residues. V shed 9 bases, J shed 4 bases, and the junction held 5 bases outside the gene matches. Germline V lookup: CDR1 LNHDA, CDR2 SQIVND (reference sequence). In DNA form, the CDR3 reads TGTGCCAGCGGAGGGACAGGAAATCAGCCCCAGCATTTT. Its translation: CASGGTGNQPQHF.

This clone was recorded a few times. This chain links TRBV18 with TRBJ1-5; D possibly corresponds to TRBD1 (6 bases). The length of the CDR3 is 17 residues. The V end lost 3 bases, the J end lost 3 bases, and 18 bases lay between the germline ends. Germline loops: CDR1 KGHSH, CDR2 LQKENI. The CDR3 reads CASSPGPRTAVNQPQHF. The CDR3, as DNA: TGTGCCAGCTCACCCGGTCCTCGGACAGCAGTCAATCAGCCCCAGCATTTT.

In this sample, this clone turned up a few times. This chain links TRBV29-1 with TRBJ2-3; D remains unclear. This CDR3 spans 14 amino acids. Trimming took 7 bases from V and 0 from J, leaving 14 bases between them. Germline V gene data show CDR1 as SQVTM and CDR2 as ANQGSEA. The CDR3 nucleotides are TGCAGCGCCCTCCCTAAGTATAGCACAGATACGCAGTATTTT. Translated: CSALPKYSTDTQYF.

The CDR3 here is CASSLGLAGVDTQYF. The CDR3 nucleotides are TGTGCCAGCTCACTGGGACTAGCGGGAGTCGATACGCAGTATTTT. The chain recombines TRBV18 with TRBJ2-3; 14 positions match TRBD2. The CDR3 spans 15 residues. Germline CDR1 is KGHSH and CDR2 is LQKENI. With 4 bases clipped from V and 6 bases from J, the junction kept 3 bases outside the gene matches.

This clone was detected once. In the same sample, other DNA sequences code for this CDR3. The chain carries TRBV10-3 and TRBJ1-2, with TRBD1 matching over 8 bases. Germline V gene data show CDR1 as ENHRY and CDR2 as SYGVKD. V was clipped by 3 bases and J by 2 bases; unmatched bases: 5. This CDR3 region has 15 residues. The CDR3 protein is CAISDRTGSNYGYTF. CDR3 DNA sequence: TGTGCCATCAGTGATAGGACAGGGTCCAACTATGGCTACACCTTC.

This clone was seen only once. The V and J genes are TRBV18 and TRBJ2-4, with 9 bases aligning to TRBD1. Trimming cost V 5 bases and J 7 bases; bases outside gene matches: 6. The CDR3 has 14 amino acids. Germline CDR1 KGHSH, CDR2 LQKENI. The CDR3 nucleotides read TGTGCCAGCTCAACCTGGGACAGGGTGAACATTCAGTACTTC. It encodes CASSTWDRVNIQYF. Looking up the rest from reference TRBV18 and TRBJ2-4 gives the full variable domain: NAGVMQNPRHLVRRRGQEARLRCSPMKGHSHVYWYRQLPEEGLKFMVYLQKENIIDESGMPKERFSAEFPKEGPSILRIQQVVRGDSAAYFCASSTWDRVNIQYFGAGTRLSVL.

This clone was seen a few times. The chain couples TRBV30 to TRBJ1-1, with a tentative D call TRBD1 (5 bases). V lost 1 base and J lost 2, with 8 bases in between. CDR1 is GTSNPN, CDR2 SVGIG, per germline (reference sequence). The CDR3 consists of 13 residues. CDR3 DNA: TGTGCCTGGAGTGCCCAGGGAAACACTGAAGCTTTCTTT. It codes for CAWSAQGNTEAFF.

In this sample, this clone turned up a few times. The chain carries TRBV18 and TRBJ1-1; D is ambiguous. The V end was cut by 2 bases, the J end by 2 bases, with 9 bases between. Germline assignment: CDR1 KGHSH and CDR2 LQKENI. CDR3 length equals 14 residues. The CDR3 nucleotides are TGTGCCAGCTCACCAGTGTCAGGAAACACTGAAGCTTTCTTT. Protein sequence: CASSPVSGNTEAFF.

This clone was counted only a few times. This sequence joins TRBV29-1 and TRBJ1-1; 7 nucleotides match TRBD1. The CDR3 loop spans 13 amino acids. Per the germline V gene, CDR1 is SQVTM and CDR2 is ANQGSEA. Germline trimming cut 6 bases from V and 10 bases from J; bases unmatched to any gene: 14. The CDR3 DNA is TGCAGCGTGCACACCGGGACAGTATTTGGAGCTTTCTTT. Amino acid sequence: CSVHTGTVFGAFF.

The chain carries TRBV4-1 and TRBJ1-1; possibly TRBD1 for D (6 bases). Between the trimmed V and J ends, which lost 0 bases and 5 bases, there was a span of 16 bases. Germline lookup yields CDR1 MGHRA and CDR2 YSYEKL. The CDR3 loop spans 16 amino acids. CDR3 coding DNA: TGCGCCAGCAGCCAAGATAGGGGGGGTTTGGGAACTGAAGCTTTCTTT. Translation: CASSQDRGGLGTEAFF.

In its sample, this clone was seen a few times. The V gene is TRBV28, the J gene TRBJ2-2; D uncertain. The CDR3 totals 13 residues. Per the germline V gene, CDR1 is MDHEN and CDR2 is SYDVKM. The V end lost 5 bases, the J end lost 8 bases, and 12 bases lay between the germline ends. CDR3 coding DNA: TGTGCCAGCAGTCCGACTCCTTATGGGGAGCTGTTTTTT. It is translated as CASSPTPYGELFF.

In its sample, this clone was seen a few times. The chain is built from TRBV4-1 and TRBJ2-7; 11 bases are shared with TRBD2. CDR1 is MGHRA, CDR2 YSYEKL, per germline. V lost 0 bases and J lost 1; bases outside the gene matches: 5. This CDR3 has 17 residues. The CDR3 spells CASSQDWGTSGSYEQYF. In nucleotides, the CDR3 is TGCGCCAGCAGCCAAGACTGGGGGACTAGCGGTTCCTACGAGCAGTACTTC.

The V call is TRBV29-1, the J call TRBJ2-7; D remains unclear. V was trimmed by 3 bases and J by 3 bases, leaving 9 bases between them. This CDR3 spans 12 amino acids. Looked up from germline, CDR1 is SQVTM and CDR2 is ANQGSEA. Written as DNA, the CDR3 is TGCAGCGTTGAGGAAGCTAGCTACGAGCAGTACTTC. It codes for CSVEEASYEQYF.

Many counts were recorded for this clone. This chain joins TRBV4-3 and TRBJ2-1; unclear D gene. The CDR3 is made up of 12 amino acids. The V gene's germline CDR1 is LGHNA and CDR2 YSLEER. V was cut by 1 base and J by 8 bases, with 6 bases left in between. CDR3 amino acids: CASSQGPYEQFF. In DNA, the CDR3 is TGCGCCAGCAGCCAAGGTCCCTATGAGCAGTTCTTC.

This clone was detected a few times. The CDR3 region is CASSLIAGRDTQYF. The DNA for the CDR3 is TGTGCCAGCAGCTTAATTGCGGGGCGGGATACGCAGTATTTT. V gene TRBV7-3 combines with J gene TRBJ2-3; maybe TRBD2 (6 bases). This CDR3 has 14 amino acids. The V end lost 1 base, the J end lost 6 bases, and 11 bases lay between the germline ends. The V gene's germline CDR1 is SGHTA and CDR2 FQGTGA.

The CDR3 DNA reads TGTGCCAGCAGAATGGACAGGGTGAAGACCCAGTACTTC. This encodes CASRMDRVKTQYF. The genes are TRBV28 and TRBJ2-5, with 8 bases lining up with TRBD1. Germline V gives CDR1 MDHEN, CDR2 SYDVKM. J was trimmed by 6 bases and V by 6 bases; bases with no gene match: 6. The CDR3 length is 13 residues.

This clone was observed a handful of times. This rearrangement joins TRBV14 to TRBJ2-1, with 8 bases that match TRBD2. Per germline, CDR1 SGHDN and CDR2 FVKESK. Trimming took 1 base from V and 8 from J; bases not matched to a gene: 22. The CDR3 is 20 residues long. For the CDR3, the DNA is TGTGCCAGCAGCCAAGCCCCGGGGGCCTTCCCGATTAGCGGGAAGGATGAGCAGTTCTTC. This encodes CASSQAPGAFPISGKDEQFF.

This clone was recorded a few times. CDR3 nucleotides: TGTGCCAGCAGCTTAATGGGGACAGGCTCCTACAATGAGCAGTTCTTC. This codes for CASSLMGTGSYNEQFF. The chain employs TRBV7-3 and TRBJ2-1; TRBD1 matches 8 bases. Per the germline V gene, CDR1 is SGHTA and CDR2 is FQGTGA. V lost 1 base, J lost 0 bases, and 2 bases stayed unmatched. This CDR3 is 16 amino acids long.